This entry lists 28 T cell receptor beta chains sequenced from one sample in a study of cytomegalovirus exposure and HLA in healthy donors. It was with 60 Vbeta and 13 Jbeta primers that the PCR ran. Clones were read by immunoSEQ multiplex PCR, and TCRdb kept only the in-frame ones, dropping some. There are 150,000 or so clones in the sample; 80% to 90% occur only once, and over 4.5% lies in the top ten. Sequenced input: PBMCs. These receptors came from a woman aged 18-29 years in good health and CMV-seropositive.

V and J are TRBV29-1 and TRBJ1-4; 7 bases line up with TRBD1. The CDR3 loop spans 14 amino acids. CDR1 is SQVTM, CDR2 ANQGSEA, per germline. V shed 4 bases and J 0 bases; nucleotides not matched to a gene: 2. The CDR3 is CSVAQGTTNEKLFF. Written as DNA, the CDR3 is TGCAGCGTTGCACAGGGGACAACTAATGAAAAACTGTTTTTT.

This chain uses TRBV28 with TRBJ1-5; the D is unclear. The CDR3 extends over 18 amino acids. V lost 3 bases, J lost 1 base, and 19 bases lay in between. CDR1 is MDHEN, CDR2 SYDVKM, per germline. The CDR3 coding sequence is TGTGCCAGCAGTTTCGCATTCGCGTCCGGAGGGAGCAATCAGCCCCAGCATTTT. This sequence encodes CASSFAFASGGSNQPQHF.

The CDR3 is CASSRPSQGARIGGYTF. Here the CDR3 DNA reads TGTGCCAGCTCCCGACCCTCCCAGGGGGCGAGGATTGGCGGCTACACCTTC. The V gene is TRBV18, the J gene TRBJ1-2; 8 positions agree with TRBD1. The CDR3 has 17 residues. The junction had 20 bases not matched to a gene; V was cut back by 6 bases and J by 8 bases. Germline CDR1 KGHSH, CDR2 LQKENI.

This clone was detected a few times. J is TRBJ2-1 and V is TRBV5-1; D is unclear. The CDR3 is 11 amino acids. V shed 7 bases and J shed 10 bases, with 12 bases lying between them. Germline values: CDR1 SGHRS, CDR2 YFSETQ. Here the CDR3 reads CASGDLGEQFF. The CDR3 DNA follows: TGCGCCAGCGGAGACCTCGGGGAGCAGTTCTTC.

The chain has TRBV10-3 and TRBJ2-1, with unresolved D. The CDR3 totals 17 residues. CDR1 is ENHRY, CDR2 SYGVKD, per germline. V shed 0 bases and J shed 0 bases, with 12 bases lying between them. This CDR3 reads CAISESRQATSYNEQFF. For the CDR3, the DNA is TGTGCCATCAGTGAGTCTCGGCAGGCAACCTCCTACAATGAGCAGTTCTTC.

CDR3 in DNA: TGTGCCATCAGTGAGTCGGGGACAGTCTCTGGAAACACCATATATTTT. This gives the protein CAISESGTVSGNTIYF. This chain links TRBV10-3 with TRBJ1-3, with 7 bases lining up with TRBD1. The CDR3 runs 16 residues. Losses at the gene ends were 0 bases for V and 0 bases for J; bases not matched to a gene: 2. Germline V CDR1 and CDR2: ENHRY, SYGVKD.

This clone appeared a single time. This chain links TRBV7-6 with TRBJ2-7, with D tentatively TRBD1 (6 bases). V gave up 10 bases and J gave up 2 bases, with 18 bases separating them. The CDR3 length is 14 residues. From germline, CDR1 is SGHVS and CDR2 FNYEAQ. The CDR3 sequence: CATQDQGQTYEQYF. DNA for the CDR3: TGTGCCACCCAGGACCAAGGACAGACCTACGAGCAGTACTTC.

The CDR3 DNA reads as TGTGCCAGCAGCGGGACAGGGCCCTATTCACCCCTCCACTTT. Its translation: CASSGTGPYSPLHF. This rearrangement joins TRBV7-2 to TRBJ1-6, with 9 bases fitting TRBD1. CDR1 is SGHTA, CDR2 FQGNSA, per germline. This CDR3 has 14 amino acids. J gave up 8 bases and V 5 bases, and 4 bases lay outside the gene matches.

This chain links TRBV6-5 with TRBJ2-3, with a weak D call TRBD2 (6 bases). The germline gives CDR1 MNHEY, CDR2 SVGAGI. There are 14 residues in the CDR3. The V end was cut by 2 bases, the J end by 4 bases, with 10 bases between. CDR3 bases: TGTGCCAGCAGTTACCCTGGACTACCAGATACGCAGTATTTT. It is translated as CASSYPGLPDTQYF.

This chain connects TRBV5-1 to TRBJ1-2; TRBD1 is a possible D gene (6 bases). The CDR3 spans 15 residues. Between the trimmed V and J ends, which lost 4 bases and 0 bases, there was a span of 13 bases. The germline V gene encodes CDR1 SGHRS and CDR2 YFSETQ. Here the CDR3 reads CASSVLEGANYGYTF. For the CDR3, the DNA is TGCGCCAGCAGCGTACTTGAGGGGGCTAACTATGGCTACACCTTC.

The chain couples TRBV30 to TRBJ1-5, with D maybe TRBD1 (5 bases). V lost 0 bases to trimming and J lost 11 bases, with 26 bases between them. The length of the CDR3 is 17 residues. Germline V gene lookup returns CDR1 GTSNPN and CDR2 SVGIG (reference sequence). CDR3 sequence: CAWSVLPPGHERKAQHF. CDR3 bases: TGTGCCTGGAGTGTACTCCCCCCTGGACACGAGCGAAAAGCCCAGCATTTT.

Remarks on this clone: At one of its ends the junction is not consistent with the germline gene, which may arise from a read error. The chain links TRBV10-3 to TRBJ1-3; 8 nucleotides agree with TRBD1. The CDR3 length is 13 residues. The germline gives CDR1 ENHRY, CDR2 SYGVKD. CDR3 amino acids: CASSTDREDTIYF. CDR3 coding DNA: TGTGCCAGCAGTACGGACAGGGAGGACACCATATATTTT.

This clone has more than one count but fewer than ten. The chain has TRBV19 and TRBJ2-3; 12 bases agree with TRBD2. CDR3 size: 16 residues. Germline values: CDR1 LNHDA, CDR2 SQIVND (reference sequence). V dropped 4 bases and J dropped 5; count of bases not matched to a gene: 7. The CDR3: CASSTPGLAGLDTQYF. CDR3 sequence (DNA): TGTGCCAGTAGTACCCCGGGACTAGCGGGCCTAGATACGCAGTATTTT. Complete variable domain (other parts from reference TRBV19 and TRBJ2-3): DGGITQSPKYLFRKEGQNVTLSCEQNLNHDAMYWYRQDPGQGLRLIYYSQIVNDFQKGDIAEGYSVSREKKESFPLTVTSAQKNPTAFYLCASSTPGLAGLDTQYFGPGTRLTVL.

J is TRBJ2-3 and V is TRBV12-2; TRBD2 is the table's D call and was not checked against the DNA. TRBV12-2 is a recognized pseudogene. This CDR3 is built from 15 residues. CDR3 coding DNA: TGTGCAAGTCGCTTAGTTCTGACGACGGGGGATACGCAGTATTTT. Amino acids: CASRLVLTTGDTQYF.

The gene calls are TRBV5-5 and TRBJ2-2, with TRBD1 as a possible D gene (6 bases). This CDR3 region has 14 residues. V lost 9 bases and J lost 1, with 13 bases in between. Looked up from germline, CDR1 is SGHKS and CDR2 is YYEKEE (reference sequence). CDR3 DNA sequence: TGTGCCACAAAAACACAGGGGAACACCGGGGAGCTGTTTTTT. Residues: CATKTQGNTGELFF.

This chain links TRBV19 with TRBJ2-2; no reliable D call. CDR3 length: 14 residues. Germline CDR1 reads LNHDA; CDR2 reads SQIVND (reference sequence). Trimming shortened V by 4 bases and J by 1 base, and 7 bases separated the two germline ends. The CDR3 here is CASSTTQNTGELFF. CDR3 in DNA: TGTGCCAGTAGTACCACACAGAACACCGGGGAGCTGTTTTTT.

To note about this clone: In the same sample, other DNA sequences code for this CDR3. The CDR3 region is CSVAGGLSYNEQFF. CDR3 sequence (DNA): TGCAGCGTTGCGGGGGGGCTATCCTACAATGAGCAGTTCTTC. The chain links TRBV29-1 to TRBJ2-1; 8 bases align to TRBD2. J lost 1 base, V lost 4 bases, and 3 bases had no gene match. The CDR3 is 14 amino acids. The V gene's germline CDR1 is SQVTM and CDR2 ANQGSEA.

The V and J genes are TRBV19 and TRBJ1-5; D not certain. CDR1 and CDR2 from the germline V gene are LNHDA and SQIVND (reference sequence). The V and J ends lost 5 bases and 2 bases respectively, with 13 bases between them. CDR3 length equals 15 residues. The CDR3 DNA reads TGTGCCAGTAGTCGGGATGCGGCGGGCAATCAGCCCCAGCATTTT. Protein product: CASSRDAAGNQPQHF.

The chain recombines TRBV2 with TRBJ2-7; D gene unclear. The CDR3 runs to 11 residues. Germline V gene sequence: CDR1 SNHLY, CDR2 FYNNEI. Trimming left V 7 bases short and J 9 bases short, with 13 bases between. The DNA for the CDR3 is TGTGCCAGCAAGTCGGCTAGTTGGCAGTACTTC. Translated: CASKSASWQYF.

This chain's CDR3 is CSVETGETSSYEQYF. The CDR3 DNA is TGCAGCGTTGAGACAGGGGAAACGAGCTCCTACGAGCAGTACTTC. The rearrangement uses TRBV29-1 and TRBJ2-7; 8 bases are a match to TRBD1. V gave up 3 bases and J gave up 0 bases; unmatched junction bases: 7. Germline assignment: CDR1 SQVTM and CDR2 ANQGSEA. CDR3 length: 15 residues.

The gene calls are TRBV18 and TRBJ2-7; unclear D gene. There are 14 residues in the CDR3. V was clipped by 8 bases and J by 0 bases, with 14 bases between them. The germline CDR1 and CDR2 sequences are KGHSH and LQKENI. CDR3 in amino acids: CASQLMGDSYEQYF. The CDR3 DNA reads as TGTGCCAGCCAACTCATGGGCGACTCCTACGAGCAGTACTTC. Variable domain in full (rest from reference TRBV18 and TRBJ2-7): NAGVMQNPRHLVRRRGQEARLRCSPMKGHSHVYWYRQLPEEGLKFMVYLQKENIIDESGMPKERFSAEFPKEGPSILRIQQVVRGDSAAYFCASQLMGDSYEQYFGPGTRLTVT.

This clone was observed a handful of times. V is TRBV5-5 and J is TRBJ1-5, with D hard to call. The CDR3 has 15 amino acids. Germline CDR1 and CDR2: SGHKS and YYEKEE (reference sequence). V was clipped by 6 bases and J by 1 base, with 14 bases between them. CDR3 nucleotide sequence: TGTGCCAGCACCCTCACGGCGGGGAGCAATCAGCCCCAGCATTTT. As protein: CASTLTAGSNQPQHF.

The V and J genes are TRBV7-6 and TRBJ1-3; D gene unclear. The CDR3 extends over 17 amino acids. Per the germline V gene, CDR1 is SGHVS and CDR2 is FNYEAQ. Trimming removed 2 bases at V and 0 bases at J, with 14 bases between. CDR3 sequence: CASSLWAGFSSGNTIYF. CDR3 nucleotide sequence: TGTGCCAGCAGCTTATGGGCCGGATTCAGCTCTGGAAACACCATATATTTT.

The V call is TRBV6-5, the J call TRBJ1-1, with 10 positions matching TRBD1. There are 13 residues in the CDR3. V was pared by 6 bases and J by 3 bases, with 1 base of the junction left unmatched. Germline loops: CDR1 MNHEY, CDR2 SVGAGI. The CDR3 loop is CASRGQGHTEAFF. Here the CDR3 DNA reads TGTGCCAGCAGGGGACAGGGGCACACTGAAGCTTTCTTT.

With respect to this clone: Different DNA sequences within this sample yield the same CDR3. The CDR3 DNA follows: TGTGCCTGGAGTGGGGGCACTGGAAACACCATATATTTT. Encoded protein: CAWSGGTGNTIYF. The genes are TRBV30 and TRBJ1-3; D is perhaps TRBD1 (5 bases). This CDR3 comprises 13 residues. Germline CDR1 GTSNPN, CDR2 SVGIG (reference sequence). Trimming took 1 base from V and 2 from J, leaving 6 bases between them.

This chain links TRBV19 with TRBJ2-1; perhaps TRBD1 as D (7 bases). The CDR3 length is 15 residues. V was clipped by 1 base and J by 2 bases, with 9 bases between them. Germline CDR1 LNHDA, CDR2 SQIVND (reference sequence). The CDR3 region has the DNA TGTGCCAGTAGTATAGCAGGGGGGCCCTACAATGAGCAGTTCTTC. Translation gives CASSIAGGPYNEQFF.

This clone appeared once. This chain's CDR3 is CASSTRGGQETQYF. The CDR3 bases are TGTGCCAGCAGCACACGGGGGGGCCAAGAGACCCAGTACTTC. This chain joins TRBV7-8 and TRBJ2-5; 8 bases line up with TRBD2. Looked up from germline, CDR1 is SGHVS and CDR2 is FQNEAQ. The CDR3 sequence is 14 residues long. Germline trimming cut 5 bases from V and 1 base from J; bases unmatched to any gene: 3.

The chain uses TRBV5-1 and TRBJ2-3, with a weak D call TRBD2 (5 bases). Trimming took 0 bases from V and 0 from J, leaving 8 bases between them. Germline V gives CDR1 SGHRS, CDR2 YFSETQ. This CDR3 is 15 amino acids long. CDR3 loop: CASSLAGLSTDTQYF. The CDR3, as DNA: TGCGCCAGCAGCTTGGCAGGACTGAGCACAGATACGCAGTATTTT.